This paragraph covers one T cell receptor beta chain sequence. This sample is drawn from a study of OX40 agonist ivuxolimab in advanced cancers. Study as a whole: Of the participants, more than 35% had some prior anti-PD-1, anti-PD-L1 or anti-CTLA-4 therapy, which was allowed.

Libraries were prepared by immunoSEQ multiplex PCR; TCRdb keeps only in-frame clonotypes and omits some of them. The sample yields 82,000 or so clones, about 85% seen once. Sample: CD4+ or CD8+ T cells sorted from blood, taken in a trial of the OX40 agonist ivuxolimab. The source of this sequence is an adult with an advanced solid tumor such as melanoma, head and neck, liver or kidney cancer.

This CDR3 is CASSPTSGGVGANVLTF. CDR3 coding DNA: TGTGCCAGCAGTCCTACTAGCGGGGGGGTTGGGGCCAACGTCCTGACTTTC. The chain is built from TRBV2 and TRBJ2-6; the match to TRBD2 covers 13 bases. V gave up 5 bases and J gave up 3 bases; unmatched junction bases: 4. The CDR3 is 17 amino acids. CDR1 and CDR2 from the germline V gene are SNHLY and FYNNEI.